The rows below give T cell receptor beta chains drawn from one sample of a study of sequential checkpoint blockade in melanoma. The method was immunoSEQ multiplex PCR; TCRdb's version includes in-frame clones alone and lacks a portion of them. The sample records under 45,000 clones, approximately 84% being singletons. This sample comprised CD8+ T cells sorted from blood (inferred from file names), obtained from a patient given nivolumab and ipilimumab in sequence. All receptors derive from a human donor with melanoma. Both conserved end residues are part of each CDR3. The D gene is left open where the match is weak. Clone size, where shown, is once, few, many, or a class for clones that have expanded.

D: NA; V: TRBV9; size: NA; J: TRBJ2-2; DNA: TGTGCCAGCAGCCTCCTCTCCCCCATACAGGGTAAGAGTGGGGAAACCGGGGAGCTGTTTTTT; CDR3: CASSLLSPIQGKSGETGELFF
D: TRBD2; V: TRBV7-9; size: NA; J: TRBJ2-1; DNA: TGTGCCAGCAGAATAGCGGGAGTTGGCAATGAGCAGTTCTTC; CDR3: CASRIAGVGNEQFF
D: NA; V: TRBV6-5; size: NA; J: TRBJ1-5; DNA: TGTGCCAGCAGTACCCGGGGGAGGTACCAGCCCCAGCATTTT; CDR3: CASSTRGRYQPQHF
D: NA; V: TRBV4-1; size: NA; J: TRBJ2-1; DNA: TGCGCCAGCAGCCAGAACAGGGATACCCTCAATGAGCAGTTCTTC; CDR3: CASSQNRDTLNEQFF
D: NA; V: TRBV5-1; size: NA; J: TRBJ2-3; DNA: TGCGCCAGCACCCCGACTGGACATCCCACAGATACGCAGTATTTT; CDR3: CASTPTGHPTDTQYF
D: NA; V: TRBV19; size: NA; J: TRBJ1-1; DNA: TGTGCCAGTACCTTGGACAGCCTGAACACTGAAGCTTTCTTT; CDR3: CASTLDSLNTEAFF
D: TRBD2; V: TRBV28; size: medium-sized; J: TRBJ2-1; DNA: TGTGCCAGCAGTCAAATGATGGGACTAGCGGGAGTAGACTCCTACAATGAGCAGTTCTTC; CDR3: CASSQMMGLAGVDSYNEQFF
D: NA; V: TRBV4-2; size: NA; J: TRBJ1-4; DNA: TGTGCCAGCAGCCAGTCGACGGGGGATACTGAAAAACTGTTTTTT; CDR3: CASSQSTGDTEKLFF
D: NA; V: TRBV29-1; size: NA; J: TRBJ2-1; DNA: TGCAGCGTTGAAGAAGCATACAATGAGCAGTTCTTC; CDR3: CSVEEAYNEQFF
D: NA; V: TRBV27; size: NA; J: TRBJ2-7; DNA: TGTGCCAGCAGTTTATGGGACAACTCCTACGAGCAGTACTTC; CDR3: CASSLWDNSYEQYF
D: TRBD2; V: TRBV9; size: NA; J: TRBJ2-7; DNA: TGTGCCAGCAGCGGCGGGGGGCCCCACGAGCAGTACTTC; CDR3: CASSGGGPHEQYF
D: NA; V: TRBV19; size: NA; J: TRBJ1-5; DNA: TGTGCCAGTAGTATCGGGGGGACGGCCTATAGCAATCAGCCCCAGCATTTT; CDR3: CASSIGGTAYSNQPQHF
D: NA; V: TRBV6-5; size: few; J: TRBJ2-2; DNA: TGTGCCAGCAGAGCTAGCCTAGGCACCGGGGAGCTGTTTTTT; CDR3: CASRASLGTGELFF
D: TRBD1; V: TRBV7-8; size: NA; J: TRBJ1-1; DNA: TGTGCCAGCAGCTTAGGGACAGGGGTCTCTGAAGCTTTCTTT; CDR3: CASSLGTGVSEAFF
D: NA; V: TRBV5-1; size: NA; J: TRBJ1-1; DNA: TGCGCCAGCAGCTTATGGCAGGGGCACACTGAAGCTTTCTTT; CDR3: CASSLWQGHTEAFF
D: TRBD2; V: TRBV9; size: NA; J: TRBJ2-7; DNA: TGTGCCAGCAGCGTAGGGGCTAGCGGGTTCTACGAGCAGTACTTC; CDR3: CASSVGASGFYEQYF
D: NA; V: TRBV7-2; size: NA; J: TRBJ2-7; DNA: TGTGCCAGCAGTCCATACCTGGGGACGGGGGCCTACGAGCAGTACTTC; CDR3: CASSPYLGTGAYEQYF
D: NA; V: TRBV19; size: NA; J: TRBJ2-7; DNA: TGTGCCAGTAGTATAACCAGGGCAGGCGAGCAGTACTTC; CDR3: CASSITRAGEQYF
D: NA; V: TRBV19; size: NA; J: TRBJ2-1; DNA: TGTGCCAGTAGTCCAGGGGTCCATGAGCAGTTCTTC; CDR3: CASSPGVHEQFF
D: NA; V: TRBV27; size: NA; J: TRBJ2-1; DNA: TGTGCCAGCACTTCCAGGGGAGTCAGTGAGCAGTTCTTC; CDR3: CASTSRGVSEQFF
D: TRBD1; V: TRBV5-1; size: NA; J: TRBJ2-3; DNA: TGCGCCAGCAGCTCCGGGACAGGTTATAGCACAGATACGCAGTATTTT; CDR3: CASSSGTGYSTDTQYF
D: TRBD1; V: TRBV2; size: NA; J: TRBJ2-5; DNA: TGTGCCAGCAGTCGCGGACAGGGAACCCAAGAGACCCAGTACTTC; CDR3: CASSRGQGTQETQYF
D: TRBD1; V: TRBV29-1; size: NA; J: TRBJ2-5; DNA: TGCAGCGTCTTGACAGGGAAGGGACAAGAGACCCAGTACTTC; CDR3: CSVLTGKGQETQYF
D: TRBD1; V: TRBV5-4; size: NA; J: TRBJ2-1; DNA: TGTGCCAGCAGCTACCCCGGACAGGGCTTGTACAATGAGCAGTTCTTC; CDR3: CASSYPGQGLYNEQFF
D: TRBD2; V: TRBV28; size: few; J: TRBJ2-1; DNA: TGTGCCAGCAGTTTCCCCTTGACTAGCGGGAGTTTCGATGAGCAGTTCTTC; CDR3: CASSFPLTSGSFDEQFF
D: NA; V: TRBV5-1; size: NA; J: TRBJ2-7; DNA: TGCGCCAGCAGCTTAAACAGGGACGTCTACGAGCAGTACTTC; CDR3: CASSLNRDVYEQYF
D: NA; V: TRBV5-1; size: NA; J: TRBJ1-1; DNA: TGCGCCAGCAGCTTGGGCTCGGGGACTGAAGCTTTCTTT; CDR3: CASSLGSGTEAFF
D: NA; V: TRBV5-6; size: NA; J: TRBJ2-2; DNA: TGTGCCAGCAGCCTCCTTACTAGGGCCGGGGAGCTGTTTTTT; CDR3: CASSLLTRAGELFF
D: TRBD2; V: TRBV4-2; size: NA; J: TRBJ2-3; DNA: TGTGCCAGCAGCCAAGACCCGGGGGGAGGGGCAGATACGCAGTATTTT; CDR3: CASSQDPGGGADTQYF
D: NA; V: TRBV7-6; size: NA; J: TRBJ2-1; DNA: TGTGCCAGCAGCTTAGCGGGCGCGACTGAGCAGTTCTTC; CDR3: CASSLAGATEQFF
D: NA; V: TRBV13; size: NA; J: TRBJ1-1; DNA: TGTGCCTCGGGGGGAGCAATTTTTGAAGCTTTCTTT; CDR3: CASGGAIFEAFF
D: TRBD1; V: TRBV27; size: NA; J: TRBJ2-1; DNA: TGTGCCAGCAGTTTGGTAAGGGGGCCAGAGCAGTTCTTC; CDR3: CASSLVRGPEQFF
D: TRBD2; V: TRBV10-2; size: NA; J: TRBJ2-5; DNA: TGCGCCAGCAGCCGACAGGGACTAGCGGGACTCGGGGAGACCCAGTACTTC; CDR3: CASSRQGLAGLGETQYF
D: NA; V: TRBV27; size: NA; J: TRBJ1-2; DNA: TGTGCCAGCAGTTTACAGGGGTACTATGGCTACACCTTC; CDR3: CASSLQGYYGYTF
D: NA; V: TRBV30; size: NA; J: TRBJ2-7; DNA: TGTGCCTGGCACCCCCGAGGGAAAGCCTCCTACGAGCAGTACTTC; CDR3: CAWHPRGKASYEQYF